This TCR beta chain was sequenced for a study of metastatic and nonmetastatic thyroid tumors. At the level of the study: Both malignant and benign thyroid patients supplied peripheral blood and tumor or nodule tissue samples, across which the repertoires of these patients were then compared.

Findings and caveats of the study: Relative to benign nodules, malignant thyroid tumors were reportedly characterized by significantly elevated TCR beta diversity in blood and tumor.

Per the study methods: Across clinicopathological groups, CDR3 differences served as the basis for building a distant-metastasis classifier for papillary thyroid cancer. TCRdb reanalyzed the PCR reads with MiXCR. In this record, the V and J calls reflect TCRdb's handling and not the investigators' own analysis. The table records around 2,200 clones, approximately 11% of them present only once. V lost 1 base and J lost 7; bases outside the gene matches: 6. This CDR3 has 14 amino acids. The germline CDR1 and CDR2 sequences are MNHEY and SVGEGT. Each patient came to thyroid surgery without any prior treatment (of any kind). By share, this clone counts as large (0.1 to 1%). The target antigen is unknown.

The V gene is TRBV6-2 or TRBV6-3, the J gene TRBJ1-2, with TRBD1 matching over 7 bases. The sample consisted of tumor tissue. This clonotype was sampled from a female donor with papillary thyroid cancer or a benign thyroid nodule (not recorded which). Some clones in this sample may be carry-over from other donors' samples. CDR3 DNA: TGTGCCAGCAGTTACTTAGACAGGGCCGGTGGCTACACCTTC. It encodes CASSYLDRAGGYTF.